The rows below give T cell receptor beta chains drawn from one sample of a study of blood T cell repertoires in COVID-19. Clones were read by immunoSEQ multiplex PCR, and TCRdb kept only the in-frame ones, dropping some. The sample yields 280,000 or so clones, 89% seen once. The sample taken for sequencing was PBMCs or T cells enriched from blood (not recorded which). The receptors were gathered from a woman in her forties or fifties who had been exposed to COVID-19. Each CDR3 is given with its conserved first and last residue. A D gene is named only where the DNA matches it firmly. Part of the rows lack a size; the others show once, few, many or a class for expanded clones.

J gene: TRBJ1-1; CDR3 length: 14; clone size: .; D gene: TRBD1; V gene: TRBV28; CDR3 DNA: TGTGCCAGCACCCTGGACAGGGGAAGGACTGAAGCTTTCTTT; CDR3 protein: CASTLDRGRTEAFF
J gene: TRBJ2-3; CDR3 length: 16; clone size: .; D gene: TRBD1; V gene: TRBV4-1; CDR3 DNA: TGCGCCAGCAGCCACAGACAGGGGGCCAGAACAGATACGCAGTATTTT; CDR3 protein: CASSHRQGARTDTQYF
J gene: TRBJ2-5; CDR3 length: 12; clone size: .; D gene: .; V gene: TRBV7-2; CDR3 DNA: TGTGCCAGCACCAGTTACCCAGAGACCCAGTACTTC; CDR3 protein: CASTSYPETQYF
J gene: TRBJ2-3; CDR3 length: 15; clone size: .; D gene: TRBD2; V gene: TRBV10-3; CDR3 DNA: TGTGCCATCAGCTCGACGGGGGGATCCACAGATACGCAGTATTTT; CDR3 protein: CAISSTGGSTDTQYF
J gene: TRBJ2-1; CDR3 length: 14; clone size: few; D gene: .; V gene: TRBV4-1; CDR3 DNA: TGCGCCAGCAGCCAAGAAGACAACTACAATGAGCAGTTCTTC; CDR3 protein: CASSQEDNYNEQFF
J gene: TRBJ2-1; CDR3 length: 13; clone size: .; D gene: .; V gene: TRBV11-3; CDR3 DNA: TGTGCCAGCAGCCTAGACACATACAATGAGCAGTTCTTC; CDR3 protein: CASSLDTYNEQFF
J gene: TRBJ2-7; CDR3 length: 13; clone size: .; D gene: .; V gene: TRBV5-4; CDR3 DNA: TGTGCCAGCAGCCCCGACTCCAACTACGAGCAGTACTTC; CDR3 protein: CASSPDSNYEQYF
J gene: TRBJ2-7; CDR3 length: 17; clone size: .; D gene: TRBD1; V gene: TRBV5-5; CDR3 DNA: TGTGCCAGCAGCTGGTCGGGGGCAGGGGGCGATACCTACGAGCAGTACTTC; CDR3 protein: CASSWSGAGGDTYEQYF
J gene: TRBJ2-1; CDR3 length: 13; clone size: .; D gene: .; V gene: TRBV20-1; CDR3 DNA: TGCAGTGCTAGTTCCACAAACTACAATGAGCAGTTCTTC; CDR3 protein: CSASSTNYNEQFF
J gene: TRBJ2-7; CDR3 length: 15; clone size: .; D gene: .; V gene: TRBV29-1; CDR3 DNA: TGCAGCGTCTGGGGACACCACCGGAGCTCCTACGAGCAGTACTTC; CDR3 protein: CSVWGHHRSSYEQYF
J gene: TRBJ2-3; CDR3 length: 18; clone size: .; D gene: TRBD2; V gene: TRBV5-1; CDR3 DNA: TGCGCCAGCAGCTTGGGACTAGCGGGGGGGCCTAGCACAGATACGCAGTATTTT; CDR3 protein: CASSLGLAGGPSTDTQYF
J gene: TRBJ2-3; CDR3 length: 15; clone size: once; D gene: TRBD2; V gene: TRBV19; CDR3 DNA: TGTGCCAGTAGTATCCCTAGCGGGGGCACAGATACGCAGTATTTT; CDR3 protein: CASSIPSGGTDTQYF
J gene: TRBJ1-2; CDR3 length: 13; clone size: .; D gene: .; V gene: TRBV5-6; CDR3 DNA: TGTGCCAGCACCCCGGCGGGGGGCAATGGCTACACCTTC; CDR3 protein: CASTPAGGNGYTF
J gene: TRBJ2-5; CDR3 length: 15; clone size: .; D gene: TRBD1; V gene: TRBV6-5; CDR3 DNA: TGTGCCAGCAGGGATAATACAGGGGCCCAAGAGACCCAGTACTTC; CDR3 protein: CASRDNTGAQETQYF
J gene: TRBJ2-7; CDR3 length: 14; clone size: .; D gene: TRBD2; V gene: TRBV28; CDR3 DNA: TGTGCCACCATGGTAGCGGGGGTCTCCTACGAGCAGTACTTC; CDR3 protein: CATMVAGVSYEQYF
J gene: TRBJ1-1; CDR3 length: 13; clone size: few; D gene: TRBD1; V gene: TRBV12-5; CDR3 DNA: TGTGCTAGTGGTCGGACAGGGGGCACTGAAGCTTTCTTT; CDR3 protein: CASGRTGGTEAFF
J gene: TRBJ1-4; CDR3 length: 14; clone size: .; D gene: TRBD1; V gene: TRBV28; CDR3 DNA: TGTGCCAGCAGGGGGACAGGGCTACAGGAAAAACTGTTTTTT; CDR3 protein: CASRGTGLQEKLFF
J gene: TRBJ2-7; CDR3 length: 14; clone size: .; D gene: TRBD1; V gene: TRBV18; CDR3 DNA: TGTGCCAGCTCACCTCTGGGACAGGGCTACGAGCAGTACTTC; CDR3 protein: CASSPLGQGYEQYF
J gene: TRBJ2-3; CDR3 length: 19; clone size: .; D gene: TRBD1; V gene: TRBV5-1; CDR3 DNA: TGCGCCAGCAGCTTGATGGGACGTACCGGGACAGGGAGCACAGATACGCAGTATTTT; CDR3 protein: CASSLMGRTGTGSTDTQYF
J gene: TRBJ1-3; CDR3 length: 14; clone size: .; D gene: TRBD1; V gene: TRBV19; CDR3 DNA: TGTGCCAGTATGGACAGGGCCACTGGAAACACCATATATTTT; CDR3 protein: CASMDRATGNTIYF
J gene: TRBJ2-7; CDR3 length: 15; clone size: .; D gene: .; V gene: TRBV3-1/TRBV3-2; CDR3 DNA: TGTGCCAGCAGCCAAGCCCGGGTGGTCTCCTACGAGCAGTACTTC; CDR3 protein: CASSQARVVSYEQYF
J gene: TRBJ2-1; CDR3 length: 17; clone size: .; D gene: TRBD1; V gene: TRBV28; CDR3 DNA: TGTGCCAGCAGCCAGACCTGGGGACAGGGGGCTTACAATGAGCAGTTCTTC; CDR3 protein: CASSQTWGQGAYNEQFF
J gene: TRBJ1-5; CDR3 length: 13; clone size: few; D gene: .; V gene: TRBV28; CDR3 DNA: TGTGCCAGCAGTTCAGATAGCAATCAGCCCCAGCATTTT; CDR3 protein: CASSSDSNQPQHF
J gene: TRBJ1-2; CDR3 length: 15; clone size: .; D gene: .; V gene: TRBV28; CDR3 DNA: TGTGCCAGCAGTTTCCCCGAGAGGGCGCTTTATGGCTACACCTTC; CDR3 protein: CASSFPERALYGYTF
J gene: TRBJ1-2; CDR3 length: 15; clone size: .; D gene: TRBD1; V gene: TRBV6-5; CDR3 DNA: TGTGCCAGCAGACCCGAGGGACAGGGGGCGGGAGGCTACACCTTC; CDR3 protein: CASRPEGQGAGGYTF
J gene: TRBJ2-7; CDR3 length: 13; clone size: .; D gene: .; V gene: TRBV19; CDR3 DNA: TGTGCCAGTAGTTCCATTTCCGAGAACGAGCAGTACTTC; CDR3 protein: CASSSISENEQYF
J gene: TRBJ2-7; CDR3 length: 16; clone size: .; D gene: TRBD2; V gene: TRBV5-1; CDR3 DNA: TGCGCCAGCAGCGAAACGGGACTAGTTATCTCCTACGAGCAGTACTTC; CDR3 protein: CASSETGLVISYEQYF
J gene: TRBJ1-5; CDR3 length: 13; clone size: .; D gene: .; V gene: TRBV6-1; CDR3 DNA: TGTGCCAGCAGTGAACACAGGAATCAGCCCCAGCATTTT; CDR3 protein: CASSEHRNQPQHF
J gene: TRBJ1-2; CDR3 length: 14; clone size: .; D gene: TRBD1; V gene: TRBV6-5; CDR3 DNA: TGTGCCACCAGCGTAGGACAGGGCGACTATGGCTACACCTTC; CDR3 protein: CATSVGQGDYGYTF
J gene: TRBJ1-1; CDR3 length: 14; clone size: .; D gene: .; V gene: TRBV5-1; CDR3 DNA: TGCGCCAGCAGCTTGGAGGGGGTAGGCACTGAAGCTTTCTTT; CDR3 protein: CASSLEGVGTEAFF
J gene: TRBJ2-5; CDR3 length: 17; clone size: .; D gene: TRBD2; V gene: TRBV28; CDR3 DNA: TGTGCCAGCAGTTTAGGGTCTAGCGGGGGCCTCTTGGAGACCCAGTACTTC; CDR3 protein: CASSLGSSGGLLETQYF
J gene: TRBJ1-6; CDR3 length: 17; clone size: few; D gene: .; V gene: TRBV7-6; CDR3 DNA: TGTGCCAGCAGCTTAGGTGCACGGAGCTCCTATAATTCACCCCTCCACTTT; CDR3 protein: CASSLGARSSYNSPLHF
J gene: TRBJ1-1; CDR3 length: 14; clone size: .; D gene: .; V gene: TRBV19; CDR3 DNA: TGTGCCAGTAAGGTCAGGGGTGGATACACTGAAGCTTTCTTT; CDR3 protein: CASKVRGGYTEAFF
J gene: TRBJ2-7; CDR3 length: 13; clone size: once; D gene: .; V gene: TRBV27; CDR3 DNA: TGTGCCAGCAGTTTAACAGGGAGCTACGAGCAGTACTTC; CDR3 protein: CASSLTGSYEQYF
J gene: TRBJ2-5; CDR3 length: 17; clone size: once; D gene: TRBD2; V gene: TRBV5-1; CDR3 DNA: TGCGCCAGCAGCCAACTTCAGGGCGGGGGGACCCAAGAGACCCAGTACTTC; CDR3 protein: CASSQLQGGGTQETQYF
J gene: TRBJ1-1; CDR3 length: 14; clone size: .; D gene: TRBD1; V gene: TRBV19; CDR3 DNA: TGTGCCAGTCGAGGGACAGCCATGAACACTGAAGCTTTCTTT; CDR3 protein: CASRGTAMNTEAFF
J gene: TRBJ1-1; CDR3 length: 12; clone size: .; D gene: .; V gene: TRBV6-5; CDR3 DNA: TGTGCCAGCGGAGGACAGTATACTGAAGCTTTCTTT; CDR3 protein: CASGGQYTEAFF
J gene: TRBJ2-2; CDR3 length: 15; clone size: .; D gene: TRBD2; V gene: TRBV29-1; CDR3 DNA: TGCAGCGTTGAAGAATCGGGGGGAAGTACCGGGGAGCTGTTTTTT; CDR3 protein: CSVEESGGSTGELFF
J gene: TRBJ2-3; CDR3 length: 17; clone size: .; D gene: .; V gene: TRBV7-2; CDR3 DNA: TGTGCCAGCAGCTTAGTAGGGACTCAGACTAGAGGGGATACGCAGTATTTT; CDR3 protein: CASSLVGTQTRGDTQYF
J gene: TRBJ1-1; CDR3 length: 16; clone size: once; D gene: .; V gene: TRBV4-1; CDR3 DNA: TGCGCCAGCAGCCAGAGAGGACCTAGCATGAACACTGAAGCTTTCTTT; CDR3 protein: CASSQRGPSMNTEAFF
J gene: TRBJ2-7; CDR3 length: 13; clone size: .; D gene: .; V gene: TRBV18; CDR3 DNA: TGTGCCAGCTCATCGACAGTTTTCTACGAGCAGTACTTC; CDR3 protein: CASSSTVFYEQYF
J gene: TRBJ1-6; CDR3 length: 12; clone size: few; D gene: .; V gene: TRBV30; CDR3 DNA: TGTGCCTGGGGGACACGCAATTCACCCCTCCACTTT; CDR3 protein: CAWGTRNSPLHF
J gene: TRBJ1-1; CDR3 length: 16; clone size: .; D gene: TRBD1; V gene: TRBV27; CDR3 DNA: TGTGCCAGCAGTTTATCTCGGACAGGGCGGTTAACTGAAGCTTTCTTT; CDR3 protein: CASSLSRTGRLTEAFF
J gene: TRBJ1-6; CDR3 length: 15; clone size: .; D gene: TRBD1; V gene: TRBV19; CDR3 DNA: TGTGCCTCCTCCGAGACAGGGGGCGTTAGTTCACCCCTCCACTTT; CDR3 protein: CASSETGGVSSPLHF
J gene: TRBJ1-1; CDR3 length: 11; clone size: .; D gene: .; V gene: TRBV12-3/TRBV12-4; CDR3 DNA: TGTGCCAGCAGTTGGAGGACTGAAGCTTTCTTT; CDR3 protein: CASSWRTEAFF
J gene: TRBJ1-2; CDR3 length: 14; clone size: few; D gene: TRBD1; V gene: TRBV20-1; CDR3 DNA: TGCAGTGCTAGTTCCCCCGGACAGGGCTATGGCTACACCTTC; CDR3 protein: CSASSPGQGYGYTF
J gene: TRBJ1-2; CDR3 length: 15; clone size: .; D gene: TRBD1; V gene: TRBV6-1; CDR3 DNA: TGTGCCAGCAGTGAAGGGCCAGGACAGGTTTATGGCTACACCTTC; CDR3 protein: CASSEGPGQVYGYTF
J gene: TRBJ1-6; CDR3 length: 14; clone size: .; D gene: .; V gene: TRBV5-6; CDR3 DNA: TGTGCCAGCAGCTTGCTAGTCTCTAATTCACCCCTCCACTTT; CDR3 protein: CASSLLVSNSPLHF
J gene: TRBJ2-2; CDR3 length: 14; clone size: .; D gene: TRBD2; V gene: TRBV6-1; CDR3 DNA: TGTGCCAGCAGTGAACTAGCGGACACCGGGGAGCTGTTTTTT; CDR3 protein: CASSELADTGELFF
J gene: TRBJ1-5; CDR3 length: 14; clone size: .; D gene: .; V gene: TRBV27; CDR3 DNA: TGTGCCAGCAGTTCAGGACAGTGGGATCAGCCCCAGCATTTT; CDR3 protein: CASSSGQWDQPQHF
J gene: TRBJ1-2; CDR3 length: 15; clone size: .; D gene: TRBD1; V gene: TRBV6-4; CDR3 DNA: TGTGCCAGCACCCCGGGCAGGGGGCTTAACTATGGCTACACCTTC; CDR3 protein: CASTPGRGLNYGYTF
J gene: TRBJ2-7; CDR3 length: 14; clone size: .; D gene: .; V gene: TRBV28; CDR3 DNA: TGTGCCAGCAGTCTGGCCACAGGATTTTACGAGCAGTACTTC; CDR3 protein: CASSLATGFYEQYF
J gene: TRBJ1-5; CDR3 length: 13; clone size: .; D gene: .; V gene: TRBV30; CDR3 DNA: TGTGCCTGGAGTGGACAGGGCAATCAGCCCCAGCATTTT; CDR3 protein: CAWSGQGNQPQHF
J gene: TRBJ2-3; CDR3 length: 15; clone size: once; D gene: TRBD1; V gene: TRBV10-3; CDR3 DNA: TGTGCCATCAGTGAGGGGGACAGTGGCACAGATACGCAGTATTTT; CDR3 protein: CAISEGDSGTDTQYF
J gene: TRBJ2-1; CDR3 length: 14; clone size: .; D gene: .; V gene: TRBV27; CDR3 DNA: TGTGCCAGCAGTCAACAGTATTCCTACAATGAGCAGTTCTTC; CDR3 protein: CASSQQYSYNEQFF
J gene: TRBJ1-6; CDR3 length: 13; clone size: .; D gene: TRBD1; V gene: TRBV3-1/TRBV3-2; CDR3 DNA: TGTGCCAGCAGGGGACAGGGTAATTCACCCCTCCACTTT; CDR3 protein: CASRGQGNSPLHF